A selection of T cell receptor beta chains follows, all from one sample in a study of identifying expanded T cells in peripheral blood. TCRdb keeps only in-frame clones here, not all; method: immunoSEQ multiplex PCR. Among 75,000 to 95,000 clones listed, approximately 81% were seen once. Sequenced sample: blood. The receptors shown here come from a person aged 18 to 75 in good health. CDR3s include the opening cysteine and the closing phenylalanine or tryptophan. The D gene is left open where the match is weak. Clone sizes are given selectively: once, few, many, or a class where the clone is expanded.

CDR3nt: TGTGCCAGCAGCTTAGGTACAGTCACAGATACGCAGTATTTT; CDR3aa: CASSLGTVTDTQYF; abundance: .; len: 14; j_gene: TRBJ2-3; d_gene: .; v_gene: TRBV7-8
CDR3nt: TGTGCCAGCAGCTTAGACAGGGTGAGGCCCTGGGAGCTGTTTTTT; CDR3aa: CASSLDRVRPWELFF; abundance: .; len: 15; j_gene: TRBJ2-2; d_gene: .; v_gene: TRBV11-2
CDR3nt: TGTGCCAGCAGCCCCCAGACAGGAAACAATGAGCAGTTCTTC; CDR3aa: CASSPQTGNNEQFF; abundance: .; len: 14; j_gene: TRBJ2-1; d_gene: .; v_gene: TRBV9
CDR3nt: TGTGCCAGCAACTCCAGGGCGGGCAGGTCTTCTAACTATGGCTACACCTTC; CDR3aa: CASNSRAGRSSNYGYTF; abundance: many; len: 17; j_gene: TRBJ1-2; d_gene: .; v_gene: TRBV2
CDR3nt: TGTGCCAGCAGCTTTCTCGGTGAAGCTTTCTTT; CDR3aa: CASSFLGEAFF; abundance: .; len: 11; j_gene: TRBJ1-1; d_gene: .; v_gene: TRBV11-2
CDR3nt: TGTGCCTGGAAAACACATGGGACGGATTCACCCCTCCACTTT; CDR3aa: CAWKTHGTDSPLHF; abundance: .; len: 14; j_gene: TRBJ1-6; d_gene: .; v_gene: TRBV30
CDR3nt: TGTGCCAGCAGTGAGATCCCGGGGAGCAATGAGCAGTTCTTC; CDR3aa: CASSEIPGSNEQFF; abundance: .; len: 14; j_gene: TRBJ2-1; d_gene: .; v_gene: TRBV6-4
CDR3nt: TGTGCCAGCAGCTTGGGAGCCCTTCAGCCCCAGCATTTT; CDR3aa: CASSLGALQPQHF; abundance: few; len: 13; j_gene: TRBJ1-5; d_gene: .; v_gene: TRBV5-6
CDR3nt: TGTGCCAGCAGCCCCTCAGTGAGGACGAACAATGAGCAGTTCTTC; CDR3aa: CASSPSVRTNNEQFF; abundance: .; len: 15; j_gene: TRBJ2-1; d_gene: .; v_gene: TRBV11-2
CDR3nt: TGTGCCAGCAGCCCGGGACTCGGAGAAGCTTTCTTT; CDR3aa: CASSPGLGEAFF; abundance: .; len: 12; j_gene: TRBJ1-1; d_gene: .; v_gene: TRBV7-2
CDR3nt: TGTGCCAGCAGTCCCCCATGGGCTAACTATGGCTACACCTTC; CDR3aa: CASSPPWANYGYTF; abundance: .; len: 14; j_gene: TRBJ1-2; d_gene: .; v_gene: TRBV7-9
CDR3nt: TGTGCCAGCAGCCAGAGCTCTGGAAACACCATATATTTT; CDR3aa: CASSQSSGNTIYF; abundance: .; len: 13; j_gene: TRBJ1-3; d_gene: .; v_gene: TRBV14
CDR3nt: TGCGCCAGCAGTCCGCAGGGAAATTACAGGGGGAGCGGCTACACCTTC; CDR3aa: CASSPQGNYRGSGYTF; abundance: few; len: 16; j_gene: TRBJ1-2; d_gene: TRBD1; v_gene: TRBV10-2
CDR3nt: TGTGCCAGCCGGGTGACGGGAGAGACCCAGTACTTC; CDR3aa: CASRVTGETQYF; abundance: .; len: 12; j_gene: TRBJ2-5; d_gene: .; v_gene: TRBV2
CDR3nt: TGTGCCACCAGGAGAGGGTTCTCCTACGAGCAGTACTTC; CDR3aa: CATRRGFSYEQYF; abundance: .; len: 13; j_gene: TRBJ2-7; d_gene: .; v_gene: TRBV2
CDR3nt: TGCGCCAGCAGCCAAGCCGCGCGGGGGGGACAGGATACGCAGTATTTT; CDR3aa: CASSQAARGGQDTQYF; abundance: .; len: 16; j_gene: TRBJ2-3; d_gene: TRBD2; v_gene: TRBV4-3
CDR3nt: TGTGCCAGCAGTGGTTTGAGGCAGCCAGGCTACACCTTC; CDR3aa: CASSGLRQPGYTF; abundance: .; len: 13; j_gene: TRBJ1-2; d_gene: .; v_gene: TRBV6-5
CDR3nt: TGTGCCAGCAGTGAGGTCCAAGACAGGGCGCTCGGGGAGCTGTTTTTT; CDR3aa: CASSEVQDRALGELFF; abundance: .; len: 16; j_gene: TRBJ2-2; d_gene: TRBD1; v_gene: TRBV25-1
CDR3nt: TGTGCCTGGAGTGAGGGGTTTCAGCCCCAGCATTTT; CDR3aa: CAWSEGFQPQHF; abundance: few; len: 12; j_gene: TRBJ1-5; d_gene: .; v_gene: TRBV30
CDR3nt: TGTGCCAGCAGCTTTCTAGAGACTGAAGCTTTCTTT; CDR3aa: CASSFLETEAFF; abundance: .; len: 12; j_gene: TRBJ1-1; d_gene: .; v_gene: TRBV5-6
CDR3nt: TGTGCCAGCAGCCAGAGGGCGCGGGGGTCCTCCTACGAGCAGTACTTC; CDR3aa: CASSQRARGSSYEQYF; abundance: .; len: 16; j_gene: TRBJ2-7; d_gene: TRBD2; v_gene: TRBV13
CDR3nt: TGTGCCAGCAGCTCCGGGACAGGGACCTATGGCTACACCTTC; CDR3aa: CASSSGTGTYGYTF; abundance: .; len: 14; j_gene: TRBJ1-2; d_gene: TRBD1; v_gene: TRBV5-4
CDR3nt: TGTGCCAGCACCTTAGCGGGTGTTGAAGCCGGGGAGCTGTTTTTT; CDR3aa: CASTLAGVEAGELFF; abundance: .; len: 15; j_gene: TRBJ2-2; d_gene: TRBD2; v_gene: TRBV6-6
CDR3nt: TGTGCCAGCAGGGGACAGGGGAGAAGGATTTACGAGCAGTACTTC; CDR3aa: CASRGQGRRIYEQYF; abundance: .; len: 15; j_gene: TRBJ2-7; d_gene: TRBD1; v_gene: TRBV27
CDR3nt: TGTGCCAGCAGCTTGGACCAGGGCTACACCTTC; CDR3aa: CASSLDQGYTF; abundance: .; len: 11; j_gene: TRBJ1-2; d_gene: .; v_gene: TRBV5-6
CDR3nt: TGTGCCTGGAGTCGGGCAGGGGGCCTTGAAGCTTTCTTT; CDR3aa: CAWSRAGGLEAFF; abundance: .; len: 13; j_gene: TRBJ1-1; d_gene: TRBD1; v_gene: TRBV30
CDR3nt: TGTGCCAGCAGCTCCGACAGGGGTTATTCACCCCTCCACTTT; CDR3aa: CASSSDRGYSPLHF; abundance: .; len: 14; j_gene: TRBJ1-6; d_gene: TRBD1; v_gene: TRBV7-9
CDR3nt: TGTGCCAGCAGCGTAGACGCATCTAGCACAGATACGCAGTATTTT; CDR3aa: CASSVDASSTDTQYF; abundance: .; len: 15; j_gene: TRBJ2-3; d_gene: .; v_gene: TRBV9
CDR3nt: TGCAGTGGGGCCTATAGGTACGAGCAGTACTTC; CDR3aa: CSGAYRYEQYF; abundance: .; len: 11; j_gene: TRBJ2-7; d_gene: .; v_gene: TRBV20-1
CDR3nt: TGTGCCAGCAGTGAATCTCGGGGTAGGACTGAAGCTTTCTTT; CDR3aa: CASSESRGRTEAFF; abundance: .; len: 14; j_gene: TRBJ1-1; d_gene: .; v_gene: TRBV2
CDR3nt: TGCAGCGTTGGGGGACAGCTCGGCTATGGCTACACCTTC; CDR3aa: CSVGGQLGYGYTF; abundance: .; len: 13; j_gene: TRBJ1-2; d_gene: TRBD1; v_gene: TRBV29-1
CDR3nt: TGTGCCAGCAGCGTATGGGCCGGGACAGCGATCTACAATGAGCAGTTCTTC; CDR3aa: CASSVWAGTAIYNEQFF; abundance: .; len: 17; j_gene: TRBJ2-1; d_gene: TRBD1; v_gene: TRBV9
CDR3nt: TGTGCCAGCAGCGGACGGGACTCCAGCTCTGGAAACACCATATATTTT; CDR3aa: CASSGRDSSSGNTIYF; abundance: .; len: 16; j_gene: TRBJ1-3; d_gene: .; v_gene: TRBV9
CDR3nt: TGTGCCAGTAGTATCGGACAGGTACCTAATGAAAAACTGTTTTTT; CDR3aa: CASSIGQVPNEKLFF; abundance: .; len: 15; j_gene: TRBJ1-4; d_gene: TRBD1; v_gene: TRBV19
CDR3nt: TGTGCCAGCAGTCGTGGGGTAGCCCAAGAGACCCAGTACTTC; CDR3aa: CASSRGVAQETQYF; abundance: .; len: 14; j_gene: TRBJ2-5; d_gene: .; v_gene: TRBV27
CDR3nt: TGCGCCAGCAGCTTGGAGGAGGGGTTAAGAGGTGGCTACACCTTC; CDR3aa: CASSLEEGLRGGYTF; abundance: few; len: 15; j_gene: TRBJ1-2; d_gene: .; v_gene: TRBV5-1
CDR3nt: TGTGCCAGCAGCTTAGGGGACGGGTTCTCCCGCAATGAGCAGTTCTTC; CDR3aa: CASSLGDGFSRNEQFF; abundance: .; len: 16; j_gene: TRBJ2-1; d_gene: .; v_gene: TRBV7-9
CDR3nt: TGTGCCACCAGGGCGGGACAGGGGGCGGGAGAGCCCCAGCATTTT; CDR3aa: CATRAGQGAGEPQHF; abundance: .; len: 15; j_gene: TRBJ1-5; d_gene: TRBD1; v_gene: TRBV10-3
CDR3nt: TGTGCCAGCAGTTCGGGACAGGGAGACGAGCAGTACTTC; CDR3aa: CASSSGQGDEQYF; abundance: .; len: 13; j_gene: TRBJ2-7; d_gene: TRBD1; v_gene: TRBV6-1
CDR3nt: TGTGCCAGCTCCCCGGGGCCGGGGTCCAACTACGAGCAGTACTTC; CDR3aa: CASSPGPGSNYEQYF; abundance: .; len: 15; j_gene: TRBJ2-7; d_gene: .; v_gene: TRBV18
CDR3nt: TGCGCCAGCAGCCAAGTAGGGGCGTACAAAGCTTTCTTT; CDR3aa: CASSQVGAYKAFF; abundance: .; len: 13; j_gene: TRBJ1-1; d_gene: .; v_gene: TRBV4-1